The 24 T cell receptor beta chains below were found in one sample sequenced in a study of early T cells in non-severe SARS-CoV-2 infection. TCRdb reprocessed the 5' RACE reads with MiXCR, giving one entry per CDR3 protein. The table includes about 58,000 distinct CDR3 sequences, around 12% detected once. The sequenced material came from whole blood. The receptor source for this set is an adult who was a healthcare worker with PCR-confirmed SARS-CoV-2 infection or an uninfected control (not recorded which).

This clonotype has at least ten counts. As DNA, the CDR3 is TGTGCCAGCAGTGACGGGACAGGGACAGATACGCAGTATTTT. This encodes CASSDGTGTDTQYF. This chain joins TRBV6-4 and TRBJ2-3; TRBD1 matches 9 bases. CDR3 length equals 14 residues. Germline assignment: CDR1 MRHNA and CDR2 SNTAGT. The J segment lost 3 bases and the V segment lost 2 bases, leaving 0 bases of the junction unmatched.

This clonotype came up a few times. The chain joins TRBV20-1 to TRBJ2-4, with D maybe TRBD2 (5 bases). This CDR3 has 12 amino acids. The germline V gene encodes CDR1 DFQATT and CDR2 SNEGSKA (reference sequence). V shed 1 base and J shed 4 bases, with 5 bases lying between them. The CDR3 region is CSARGLKNIQYF. Here the CDR3 DNA reads TGCAGTGCTAGAGGACTAAAAAACATTCAGTACTTC.

This clonotype was seen many times. The chain links TRBV6-6 to TRBJ2-3; D is unresolved. Looked up from germline, CDR1 is MNHNY and CDR2 is SVGAGI (reference sequence). The CDR3 has 13 amino acids. V was pared by 1 base and J by 3 bases, with 5 bases between. The CDR3 DNA reads TGTGCCAGCAGTTACTATAGAACAGATACGCAGTATTTT. It specifies CASSYYRTDTQYF.

This clonotype has at least ten counts. This chain's CDR3 is CSVSRDSGANVLTF. The CDR3 DNA sequence: TGCAGCGTATCCAGGGATTCTGGGGCCAACGTCCTGACTTTC. The J gene is TRBJ2-6, the V gene TRBV29-1, with D perhaps TRBD1 (5 bases). Trimming pared 6 bases from V and 1 base from J, leaving 10 bases between. CDR3 size: 14 residues. Germline-derived CDR1 and CDR2 are SQVTM and ANQGSEA.

This clonotype has just a few counts. The rearrangement links TRBV20-1 to TRBJ2-7; TRBD1 agrees at 7 bases. The germline V gene has CDR1 DFQATT and CDR2 SNEGSKA (reference sequence). V lost 3 bases to trimming and J lost 5 bases; unmatched junction nucleotides: 7. The CDR3 is 13 amino acids. The CDR3 bases are TGCAGTGCTAGTCAACAGGGGTTCGACGAGCAGTACTTC. Translation: CSASQQGFDEQYF.

There are a few counts of this clonotype. The V call is TRBV6-5, the J call TRBJ2-1; TRBD2 agrees at 9 bases. With V trimmed by 7 bases and J by 10 bases, 14 bases remained unmatched. Germline CDR1 and CDR2: MNHEY and SVGAGI. This CDR3 region has 15 residues. This CDR3 reads CASIPGLAPSDEQFF. The CDR3 region has the DNA TGTGCCAGCATACCGGGACTAGCCCCTTCCGACGAGCAGTTCTTC.

This clonotype was observed a handful of times. V usage is TRBV12-3 or TRBV12-4 and J usage is TRBJ2-7, with D uncertain. V was cut by 1 base and J by 7 bases, with 2 bases left in between. The CDR3 spans 10 residues. This chain's CDR3 is CASSLGEQYF. CDR3 nucleotides: TGTGCCAGCAGTTTAGGGGAGCAGTACTTC.

V is TRBV30 and J is TRBJ2-3; D may be TRBD2 (7 bases). The length of the CDR3 is 15 residues. Trimming cost V 2 bases and J 0 bases, with 12 bases left between them. Germline V gene data show CDR1 as GTSNPN and CDR2 as SVGIG (reference sequence). This CDR3 reads CAWSPRGLSTDTQYF. As DNA, the CDR3 is TGTGCCTGGAGTCCGCGGGGGCTTAGCACAGATACGCAGTATTTT.

This clonotype was found a few times. The rearrangement uses TRBV5-1 and TRBJ2-1; 9 nucleotides line up with TRBD2. This CDR3 is 14 amino acids long. Trimming took 1 base from V and 9 from J; bases not matched to a gene: 5. The germline V gene encodes CDR1 SGHRS and CDR2 YFSETQ. CDR3: CASSLSSGSTEQFF. The CDR3 bases are TGCGCCAGCAGCTTGAGTAGCGGGAGCACTGAGCAGTTCTTC.

CDR3 sequence (DNA): TGTGCCAGCAGCTTTGGGACTACTATTACGCAGTATTTT. It encodes CASSFGTTITQYF. This rearrangement joins TRBV7-3 to TRBJ2-3; 7 positions match TRBD2. Trimming cost V 3 bases and J 8 bases; bases outside gene matches: 5. Looked up from germline, CDR1 is SGHTA and CDR2 is FQGTGA. This CDR3 spans 13 amino acids.

This clonotype was picked up one time. V gene TRBV7-2 combines with J gene TRBJ1-2; 10 nucleotides align to TRBD1. The V gene's germline CDR1 is SGHTA and CDR2 FQGNSA. Losses at the gene ends were 4 bases for V and 7 bases for J; bases not matched to a gene: 12. CDR3 length equals 16 residues. The CDR3 region is CASSSGTGAGYAGYTF. In DNA form, the CDR3 reads TGTGCCAGCAGCTCCGGGACAGGGGCCGGCTACGCTGGCTACACCTTC. The whole variable domain, filled in from reference TRBV7-2 and TRBJ1-2, reads GAGVSQSPSNKVTEKGKDVELRCDPISGHTALYWYRQSLGQGLEFLIYFQGNSAPDKSGLPSDRFSAERTGGSVSTLTIQRTQQEDSAVYLCASSSGTGAGYAGYTFGSGTRLTVV.

This clonotype has a single count. The chain uses TRBV12-3 or TRBV12-4 and TRBJ2-7; 11 nucleotides agree with TRBD2. The CDR3 length is 14 residues. Unmatched junction bases numbered 4, after V lost 5 bases and J lost 4 bases. Written as DNA, the CDR3 is TGTGCCAGCAGTCTACTAGCGGGAGTGTACGAGCAGTACTTC. Amino acids: CASSLLAGVYEQYF.

This clonotype was counted a few times. V is TRBV6-1 and J is TRBJ2-7; 7 positions agree with TRBD2. CDR1 and CDR2 (germline): MNHNS, SASEGT. The V gene end was trimmed by 6 bases and the J gene end by 5 bases; junction bases not matched to a gene: 7. The CDR3 spans 13 residues. The CDR3: CASRKGGSNEQYF. CDR3 DNA sequence: TGTGCCAGCAGGAAGGGCGGGAGCAACGAGCAGTACTTC.

This clonotype was seen ten or more times. The chain employs TRBV7-2 and TRBJ2-5; TRBD2 aligns across 8 bases. The CDR3 covers 15 residues. With 5 bases clipped from V and 6 bases from J, the junction kept 11 bases outside the gene matches. CDR1 and CDR2 from the germline V gene are SGHTA and FQGNSA. The CDR3 protein is CASSLLAAGRKTQYF. CDR3 DNA: TGTGCCAGCAGCCTACTAGCGGCGGGGAGGAAGACCCAGTACTTC.

This clonotype was seen only a few times. The chain carries TRBV6-1 and TRBJ2-1, with D possibly being TRBD2 (6 bases). V lost 2 bases, J lost 5 bases, and 16 bases lay in between. The CDR3 spans 16 residues. The germline gives CDR1 MNHNS, CDR2 SASEGT. In nucleotides, the CDR3 is TGTGCCAGCAGTGAAAGGCCGGGGACTGAGGACAATGAGCAGTTCTTC. Translation gives CASSERPGTEDNEQFF.

The rearrangement links TRBV6-4 to TRBJ2-3, with D perhaps matching TRBD1 or TRBD2 (5 bases each). Trimming stripped 2 bases from V and 4 bases from J, with 13 bases between. Germline CDR1 is MRHNA and CDR2 is SNTAGT. The CDR3 runs 15 residues. CDR3 sequence reads: CASSDEWGSADTQYF. The CDR3 DNA follows: TGTGCCAGCAGTGACGAGTGGGGGTCTGCAGATACGCAGTATTTT.

The table lists this clonotype with many counts. The CDR3 coding sequence is TGTGCCAACCGACAGGACGAGAACACTGAAGCTTTCTTT. As protein: CANRQDENTEAFF. This rearrangement joins TRBV2 to TRBJ1-1; maybe TRBD1 (6 bases). The CDR3 spans 13 residues. V lost 10 bases, J lost 1 base, and 13 bases lay in between. The germline V gene has CDR1 SNHLY and CDR2 FYNNEI.

The J gene is TRBJ2-5, the V gene TRBV7-2, with TRBD2 matching over 9 bases. V lost 3 bases to trimming and J lost 3 bases; unmatched junction nucleotides: 2. Per the germline V gene, CDR1 is SGHTA and CDR2 is FQGNSA. The CDR3 covers 14 residues. The CDR3 is CASSFRLAEETQYF. CDR3 DNA sequence: TGTGCCAGCAGCTTTAGACTAGCGGAAGAGACCCAGTACTTC.

The rearrangement joins TRBV5-8 to TRBJ2-1; D unclear. The CDR3 loop spans 11 amino acids. Germline V gene data show CDR1 as SGHTS and CDR2 as YDEGEE. V dropped 0 bases and J dropped 10 bases, with 5 bases sitting between them. This CDR3 is CASSLVREQFF. CDR3 nucleotides: TGTGCCAGCAGCTTGGTCCGGGAGCAGTTCTTC.

This clonotype appeared many times. This sequence joins TRBV28 and TRBJ1-5, with 8 bases matching TRBD1. The germline gives CDR1 MDHEN, CDR2 SYDVKM. V lost 5 bases and J lost 6; bases outside the gene matches: 6. The CDR3 consists of 14 residues. CDR3 protein: CASSKDRVGQPQHF. In nucleotides, the CDR3 is TGTGCCAGCAGTAAGGACAGGGTAGGTCAGCCCCAGCATTTT.

This clonotype was detected many times. The chain employs TRBV5-1 and TRBJ2-7; the match to TRBD2 covers 8 bases. Looked up from germline, CDR1 is SGHRS and CDR2 is YFSETQ. CDR3 size: 16 residues. With 6 bases clipped from V and 4 bases from J, the junction kept 15 bases outside the gene matches. The CDR3 DNA sequence: TGCGCCAGCACCCATCACACTAGCGGAGGCGGGTACGAGCAGTACTTC. Its translation is CASTHHTSGGGYEQYF.

The gene calls are TRBV20-1 and TRBJ2-1; 14 positions agree with TRBD2. Trimming at V came to 4 bases and at J to 0 bases, leaving 5 bases not matched to a gene. Germline CDR1 and CDR2: DFQATT and SNEGSKA (reference sequence). The CDR3 runs to 17 residues. Written as DNA, the CDR3 is TGCAGTGCTATCGGGACTAGCGGGAGAATCTCCTACAATGAGCAGTTCTTC. Translation gives CSAIGTSGRISYNEQFF.

The chain recombines TRBV12-3 or TRBV12-4 with TRBJ1-5; D unresolved. This CDR3 is built from 15 residues. V dropped 3 bases and J dropped 4 bases, with 13 bases sitting between them. The CDR3: CASSFQIGPNQPQHF. CDR3 DNA sequence: TGTGCCAGCAGTTTTCAGATAGGGCCAAATCAGCCCCAGCATTTT.

This clonotype was detected a few times. The chain uses TRBV9 and TRBJ2-1; 7 bases are a match to TRBD1. The CDR3 runs to 12 residues. Germline loops: CDR1 SGDLS, CDR2 YYNGEE. Trimming took 5 bases from V and 14 from J; bases not matched to a gene: 10. The CDR3 spells CASSKGQVVKFF. In DNA form, the CDR3 reads TGTGCCAGCAGTAAAGGACAGGTGGTAAAGTTCTTC.